A single count supports the clone carrying this T cell receptor beta chain. Its antigen is still unknown. At one boundary the junction diverges from the germline segment, which might be a read error. This entry belongs to a study of blood T cells in healthy people across ages. The study, taken as a whole, reports: Relative to aged donors, long-lived donors carried more naive CD4+ cells and displayed higher diversity. A strong correlation between TCR beta diversity and naive T cell percentage was seen. Unknown donor CMV status possibly confounded expanded clonotype changes.

Alongside a J-beta primer mix, a sample-barcoded 5' primer served in a second PCR lasting roughly 6 to 11 cycles. Every cDNA molecule bore a tag from a template-switch adaptor containing 12 random nucleotides. TCRdb independently ran MiXCR on the 5' RACE reads; one entry per CDR3 protein. This sample carries about 1.4 million distinct CDR3 sequences, 45% to 70% of them seen once, and the ten largest clones take 6.5% to 8.5%. This TCR was recovered from a man younger than 35 in good health. The sample taken for sequencing was blood.

The CDR3 loop is CASSLSYNKQFF. The CDR3 region has the DNA TGTGCCAGCAGCTTATCCTACAATAAGCAGTTCTTC. The J gene is TRBJ2-1, the V gene TRBV9; D not resolved. Germline CDR1 and CDR2: SGDLS and YYNGEE. The CDR3 extends over 12 amino acids.